Presented here are 11 T cell receptor beta chains from one specimen sequenced in a study of CD8+ T cells in alopecia areata. RNA extraction and reverse transcription yielded cDNA as sequencing template. Method: immunoSEQ multiplex PCR; TCRdb's copy keeps in-frame clones and lacks some. The profile shows 90,000 to 150,000 clones, about half of them singletons. Treatment of the sample: oral pan-JAK inhibitor, 5-10 mg twice daily. Sequences were derived from CD4+ T cells sorted from blood, sampled at week 4, from a patient treated with tofacitinib. The origin of the receptors is a human donor with alopecia areata.

V gene TRBV7-9 combines with J gene TRBJ1-2, with D unresolved. Trimming removed 2 bases at V and 3 bases at J, with 13 bases between. Per germline, CDR1 SEHNR and CDR2 FQNEAQ (reference sequence). This CDR3 is built from 15 residues. The CDR3 spells CASSLSFSSDYGYTF. The CDR3, as DNA: TGTGCCAGCAGCTTAAGTTTCAGCTCCGACTATGGCTACACCTTC.

CDR3 sequence reads: CAWGHTGHFGNQPQHF. In DNA, the CDR3 is TGTGCCTGGGGCCACACCGGGCATTTCGGCAATCAGCCCCAGCATTTT. This chain joins TRBV30 and TRBJ1-5, with D uncertain. Germline assignment: CDR1 GTSNPN and CDR2 SVGIG (reference sequence). There are 16 residues in the CDR3. The ends were cut back, 5 bases at V and 2 bases at J, with 19 bases in the middle.

The sample holds a few counts of this clone. The chain couples TRBV4-1 to TRBJ1-4; D is ambiguous. The V gene lost 4 bases and the J gene lost 7 bases, with 10 bases spanning the gap. From germline, CDR1 is MGHRA and CDR2 YSYEKL. The CDR3 runs to 13 residues. The CDR3 here is CASSPIAGEKLFF. CDR3 nucleotide sequence: TGCGCCAGCAGCCCCATAGCGGGTGAAAAACTGTTTTTT.

This chain joins TRBV15 and TRBJ2-7; perhaps TRBD2 as D (6 bases). The V gene lost 0 bases and the J gene lost 6 bases, with 15 bases spanning the gap. Germline V CDR1 and CDR2: LNHNV, YYDKDF (reference sequence). This CDR3 has 15 residues. The CDR3 region is CATSRDSGGSGEQYF. The CDR3 nucleotides read TGTGCCACCAGCAGAGACAGTGGAGGGTCCGGCGAGCAGTACTTC.

This clone was seen only a few times. This chain uses TRBV15 with TRBJ2-5; 13 bases line up with TRBD2. Per germline, CDR1 LNHNV and CDR2 YYDKDF (reference sequence). Germline trimming cut 9 bases from V and 3 bases from J; bases unmatched to any gene: 10. CDR3 length: 16 amino acids. The DNA for the CDR3 is TGTGCCACAAACCCCTCAGGACTAGCGGGGGAAGAGACCCAGTACTTC. This codes for CATNPSGLAGEETQYF.

The V call is TRBV29-1, the J call TRBJ1-2; D gene ambiguous. V was cut by 5 bases and J by 3 bases, with 16 bases left in between. Germline V gene sequence: CDR1 SQVTM, CDR2 ANQGSEA. The CDR3 totals 14 residues. CDR3 DNA: TGCAGCGTTATTGGGAGCGAGGGTGACTATGGCTACACCTTC. This codes for CSVIGSEGDYGYTF. Together with reference TRBV29-1 and TRBJ1-2, the CDR3 gives the full variable domain: SAVISQKPSRDICQRGTSLTIQCQVDSQVTMMFWYRQQPGQSLTLIATANQGSEATYESGFVIDKFPISRPNLTFSTLTVSNMSPEDSSIYLCSVIGSEGDYGYTFGSGTRLTVV.

This chain joins TRBV5-1 and TRBJ2-7; D perhaps matches TRBD2 (6 bases). Trimming took 0 bases from V and 2 from J, leaving 15 bases between them. CDR1 is SGHRS and CDR2 is YFSETQ in the germline V gene. The CDR3 length is 16 residues. CDR3 sequence reads: CASSLVPPGAPYEQYF. The CDR3 DNA follows: TGCGCCAGCAGCTTGGTCCCTCCGGGAGCCCCCTACGAGCAGTACTTC.

The CDR3 protein is CASSVGGYNEKLFF. In nucleotides, the CDR3 is TGTGCCAGCAGCGTAGGGGGTTATAATGAAAAACTGTTTTTT. The V gene is TRBV9, the J gene TRBJ1-4; D is uncertain. With 0 bases removed from V and 4 bases from J, the gap between germline ends came to 7 bases. Looked up from germline, CDR1 is SGDLS and CDR2 is YYNGEE. The CDR3 runs to 14 residues.

By sample fraction, this clone is medium-sized. The rearrangement joins TRBV14 to TRBJ1-1, with a possible D match to TRBD1 (6 bases). Trimming stripped 1 base from V and 2 bases from J, with 11 bases between. Per the germline V gene, CDR1 is SGHDN and CDR2 is FVKESK. The CDR3 covers 15 residues. This CDR3 is CASSQGQGINTEAFF. CDR3 coding DNA: TGTGCCAGCAGCCAAGGGCAGGGGATAAACACTGAAGCTTTCTTT.

There are a few counts of this clone. This chain uses TRBV29-1 with TRBJ1-3; D remains unclear. This CDR3 contains 16 residues. Germline lookup yields CDR1 SQVTM and CDR2 ANQGSEA. V was clipped by 0 bases and J by 0 bases, with 12 bases between them. CDR3: CSVEDWSVFSGNTIYF. The CDR3 DNA reads as TGCAGCGTTGAAGATTGGTCCGTATTCTCTGGAAACACCATATATTTT.

This clone was observed once. V usage is TRBV29-1 and J usage is TRBJ1-2; TRBD1 might be the D (5 bases). Germline values: CDR1 SQVTM, CDR2 ANQGSEA. The CDR3 covers 13 residues. V lost 6 bases to trimming and J lost 3 bases, with 14 bases between them. CDR3 protein: CSVSGRYDYGYTF. DNA of the CDR3: TGCAGCGTCTCAGGGCGATATGACTATGGCTACACCTTC.